This T cell receptor (beta chain) was captured by sequencing in a study of beta chain features in type 1 diabetes (dated by TCRdb to 2017 to 2018). For the wider study: Mean age, gender distribution, total cell number and subset yield did not differ between patients and healthy donors. Across all samples, some 99 million sorted cells were examined, and cell number per subset correlated strongly with RNA yield. The study compared TCRB repertoires of sorted circulating CD4+ T cell subsets between recently diagnosed type 1 diabetes patients and matched healthy donors. Regulatory and stem cell-like memory subsets were isolated from only 8 patients and about eight healthy donors, whereas naive and central memory subsets came from all 30 or so donors. Study-wide conclusions, independent of this receptor: Because small numbers of individuals were included in the HLA sub-analyses, any influence of HLA type on TCRB rearrangement was left unresolved. At VDJ recombination sites, patients with type 1 diabetes made fewer insertions and deleted more nucleotides, a pattern implying thymic rearrangement abnormalities. Naive, central memory and regulatory TCRB repertoires appeared to be more similar among patients than among healthy donors. Sequencing cDNA rather than genomic DNA could over-represent highly expressing activated cells, although activation and CD3 levels did not differ between groups. Shorter templates might have been favored by PCR, but patient and control samples were amplified and corrected together, so both groups would have been affected equally by any skew. In all four CD4+ subsets, TCRB CDR3 length was moderately but significantly shorter in type 1 diabetes patients.

Inclusive of the bounding cysteine and phenylalanine, the CDR3 is 16 residues long. Only CDR3 DNA remains: 48 bases, in frame from the first base. A distance of 20 bases separates the germline ends of V and J, which lose 4 bases and 4 bases respectively. According to the germline V gene, CDR1 reads MDHEN and CDR2 reads SYDVKM. Each donor gave one peripheral blood draw, about 110 mL on average, collected into heparinised tubes. A BD FACSAria II and a panel including CD45RO, CCR7, CD25, CD127, CD95 and CD27 were used to sort naive, central memory, regulatory and stem cell-like memory CD4+ T cells. Purity was above 98% for every sorted population. PBMCs were isolated right away by Lymphoprep density gradient centrifugation and were stained directly, without culture. So that batch effects would be minimized, each experiment stained and sorted samples in pairs, pairing one healthy donor with one patient.

This clone has only a few counts. It lacks a known antigen. Base qualities are not recorded, but no much larger clone differs from it by a single base. The High Capacity cDNA Reverse Transcription Kit was used to reverse transcribe all of the isolated RNA, meaning that expressed TCRB transcripts were what got sequenced. Deep immunoSEQ sequencing was applied to naive, central memory and regulatory T cell samples, giving an average of roughly 3.5 million total reads per sample. After sorted cells were lysed in RLT buffer, RNA was extracted with DNase-treated RNeasy Micro or Mini kits, with the choice depending on cell number. To prevent cross-contamination, each cell subset was processed individually, whereas patient and healthy donor samples were processed jointly. TCRB sequences were amplified from cDNA with the immunoSEQ multiplex PCR, producing 87-bp fragments spanning the CDR3 region. Sequencing of the amplicons was done on the Illumina HiSeq platform. As for how the authors treated the data: PCR bias was corrected computationally using synthetic template baselines, and reads within Hamming distance 2 were collapsed, with unmergeable singletons discarded. Reads were aligned against IMGT to assign V, D and J genes, CDR3 length and insertions or deletions at six rearrangement sites. Within each subset, clonotype counts were normalized to sorted cell number, after which true diversity and Gini coefficients were computed with the tcR R package. The overlap coefficient, calculated on TCRB nucleotide sequences, was used to quantify repertoire sharing. As a proxy for the pre-selection repertoire, out-of-frame TCRB sequences from naive cells were analyzed. Here the immuneACCESS table is served through TCRdb, limited to in-frame sequences with V and J called. Missing clones are a known gap in these copies; in checked studies unresolved V genes cover under half, and the rest lacks a known reason. V, J and clone size were drawn from that table, and D and trimming were deduced from the DNA. The sample has a few hundred thousand clones on record, 10% to 15% of them singletons. In total, the top ten clones hold 0.0095% to 0.011% of the sample.

The sequence came from a woman aged 18-29 years with type 1 diabetes. The chain couples TRBV28 to TRBJ2-7; TRBD2 could be the D gene, as 6 bases match. The sequenced sample was naive CD4+ T cells from blood. The cell subset or site label on this specimen signifies: true naive CD4+ T cells. The DNA sequence is TGTGCCAGCAGTTGGTTGGACTATAGACAGAGATACGAGCAGTACTTC. Its product reads: CASSWLDYRQRYEQYF.